This record concerns one T cell receptor beta chain sequence. Its antigen is undetermined. The data derive from a study of radiation and T cells in renal cell carcinoma. General study results and limits: Without pretreatment biopsies, baseline tumor clonotype presence was undetermined.

Time point noted: blood 4 weeks post-SBRT, at nephrectomy. Treatment: 15 Gy SBRT to primary tumor, nephrectomy 4 weeks later. Nephrectomy followed 15 Gy stereotactic body radiation by 4 weeks. The tumor was a clear cell renal cell carcinoma. The CDR3 length is 15 residues. Per the germline V gene, CDR1 is MDHEN and CDR2 is SYDVKM. Trimming cost V 2 bases and J 8 bases, with 15 bases left between them. Data came from immunoSEQ multiplex PCR; TCRdb stores just in-frame clones and leaves some out. Seen here are approximately 150,000 clones, 86% observed once, and the top ten hold less than 20%. This sequence originates from a woman in her fifties or sixties with renal cell carcinoma. The chain employs TRBV28 and TRBJ1-4; possible D gene TRBD1, 6 bases. The sequencing here drew on blood, taken from a patient whose treatment included radiotherapy and nephrectomy. The CDR3 spells CASSLRGGWGEKLFF. The CDR3, as DNA: TGTGCCAGCAGTTTAAGGGGGGGCTGGGGAGAAAAACTGTTTTTT.